Below are 25 T cell receptor beta chains sequenced from a single sample in a study of OX40 agonist ivuxolimab in advanced cancers. Clones were read by immunoSEQ multiplex PCR, and TCRdb kept only the in-frame ones, dropping some. The sample carries 55,000 to 80,000 clones, about 86% recorded once. This material consisted of CD4+ or CD8+ T cells sorted from blood, taken in a trial of the OX40 agonist ivuxolimab. The receptors come from an adult with an advanced solid tumor such as melanoma, head and neck, liver or kidney cancer.

The CDR3 DNA is TGTGCCAGCTCACCCAGGACTAGCGGACCCTACGAGCAGTACTTC. It specifies CASSPRTSGPYEQYF. V usage is TRBV18 and J usage is TRBJ2-7; 10 bases fit TRBD2. The CDR3 sequence is 15 residues long. The J segment lost 2 bases and the V segment lost 3 bases, leaving 4 bases of the junction unmatched. The germline CDR1 and CDR2 sequences are KGHSH and LQKENI.

This clone was picked up many times. This chain uses TRBV7-2 with TRBJ1-2; D gene unclear. The CDR3 is 16 residues long. V lost 4 bases, J lost 8 bases, and 23 bases lay in between. Germline loops: CDR1 SGHTA, CDR2 FQGNSA. This CDR3 reads CASSSSRISPFGGYTF. The CDR3 bases are TGTGCCAGCAGCTCTTCCCGGATTTCGCCGTTTGGAGGCTACACCTTC.

The gene calls are TRBV28 and TRBJ1-2; the D gene is possibly TRBD1 (6 bases). Deletions cut 5 bases from V and 4 bases from J, with 17 bases between. Germline V CDR1 and CDR2: MDHEN, SYDVKM. The CDR3 covers 15 residues. Written as DNA, the CDR3 is TGTGCCAGCAGTCAGCCCGGACAGAGCCCCTATGGCTACACCTTC. This encodes CASSQPGQSPYGYTF.

The chain carries TRBV30 and TRBJ1-3; D ambiguous. Trimming shortened V by 5 bases and J by 4 bases, and 6 bases separated the two germline ends. Per the germline V gene, CDR1 is GTSNPN and CDR2 is SVGIG (reference sequence). This CDR3 has 11 residues. CDR3 residues: CAWGVGNTIYF. In nucleotides, the CDR3 is TGTGCCTGGGGGGTAGGAAACACCATATATTTT.

This sequence joins TRBV4-2 and TRBJ2-4; no definite D call. Germline values: CDR1 LGHNA, CDR2 YNFKEQ. This CDR3 is built from 13 residues. Between the trimmed V and J ends, which lost 0 bases and 10 bases, there was a span of 10 bases. The CDR3 loop reads CASSQDPSRIQYF. Written as DNA, the CDR3 is TGTGCCAGCAGCCAAGATCCCAGTAGGATTCAGTACTTC.

The rearrangement joins TRBV5-1 to TRBJ2-7; TRBD1 is a possible D gene (6 bases). Germline V gene data show CDR1 as SGHRS and CDR2 as YFSETQ. V was clipped by 0 bases and J by 3 bases, with 16 bases between them. This CDR3 is built from 16 residues. The CDR3 region is CASSLAYRASLYEQYF. CDR3 bases: TGCGCCAGCAGCTTGGCCTACAGGGCCAGCCTCTACGAGCAGTACTTC.

Details on this clone: A much larger clone differs from this one at a single base, so this may be a read error. The same CDR3 also results from other DNA sequences found in this sample. The chain links TRBV7-2 to TRBJ1-1, with 7 bases that match TRBD1. The CDR3 sequence is 16 residues long. The germline V gene has CDR1 SGHTA and CDR2 FQGNSA. CDR3: CASSSPGQRFGTEAFF. The DNA for the CDR3 is TGTGCCAGTAGCTCTCCGGGACAGCGTTTCGGGACTGAAGCTTTCTTT.

V gene TRBV5-1 combines with J gene TRBJ2-5; 9 nucleotides line up with TRBD1. This CDR3 has 15 residues. The germline V gene encodes CDR1 SGHRS and CDR2 YFSETQ. Trimming cost V 5 bases and J 1 base; bases outside gene matches: 6. For the CDR3, the DNA is TGCGCCAGCAGGCCACGACAGGGGGTCCAAGAGACCCAGTACTTC. It codes for CASRPRQGVQETQYF.

The rearrangement links TRBV11-2 to TRBJ1-1, with D possibly being TRBD1 (5 bases). The V and J ends lost 1 base and 3 bases respectively, with 18 bases between them. This CDR3 is built from 17 residues. Germline values: CDR1 SGHAT, CDR2 FQNNGV. The CDR3: CASSLGYWRGGHTEAFF. CDR3 sequence (DNA): TGTGCCAGCAGCTTAGGTTATTGGAGGGGAGGGCACACTGAAGCTTTCTTT.

This chain uses TRBV5-1 with TRBJ1-3; D is ambiguous. Germline assignment: CDR1 SGHRS and CDR2 YFSETQ. The V end lost 2 bases, the J end lost 4 bases, and 10 bases lay between the germline ends. CDR3 length equals 14 residues. This chain's CDR3 is CASSLIGYGNTIYF. DNA of the CDR3: TGCGCCAGCAGCTTAATAGGGTACGGAAACACCATATATTTT. Filled out from reference TRBV5-1 and TRBJ1-3, the complete variable domain reads KAGVTQTPRYLIKTRGQQVTLSCSPISGHRSVSWYQQTPGQGLQFLFEYFSETQRNKGNFPGRFSGRQFSNSRSEMNVSTLELGDSALYLCASSLIGYGNTIYFGEGSWLTVV.

The gene calls are TRBV5-6 and TRBJ1-4; D is uncertain. V was cut by 4 bases and J by 0 bases, with 13 bases left in between. CDR1 SGHDT and CDR2 YYEEEE come from the germline V gene. The CDR3 is 16 amino acids. The CDR3 reads CASSPGRTPTNEKLFF. The CDR3 region has the DNA TGTGCCAGCAGCCCTGGACGGACCCCAACTAATGAAAAACTGTTTTTT. Full variable domain (missing parts from reference TRBV5-6 and TRBJ1-4): DAGVTQSPTHLIKTRGQQVTLRCSPKSGHDTVSWYQQALGQGPQFIFQYYEEEERQRGNFPDRFSGHQFPNYSSELNVNALLLGDSALYLCASSPGRTPTNEKLFFGSGTQLSVL.

The rearrangement uses TRBV11-1 and TRBJ1-2; no definite D call. This CDR3 is 13 amino acids long. Trimming left V 5 bases short and J 5 bases short, with 12 bases between. In germline, CDR1 is SGHAT, CDR2 FQDESV (reference sequence). CDR3 DNA sequence: TGTGCCAGCAGCCGGGCCCTGGGATATGGCTACACCTTC. This sequence encodes CASSRALGYGYTF.

The chain couples TRBV5-1 to TRBJ1-2; D ambiguous. V was cut by 1 base and J by 8 bases, with 15 bases left in between. The CDR3 is 14 residues long. The germline V gene has CDR1 SGHRS and CDR2 YFSETQ. The CDR3 sequence is CASSLLREAGGYTF. Written as DNA, the CDR3 is TGCGCCAGCAGCTTGTTAAGGGAAGCGGGGGGCTACACCTTC.

V and J are TRBV5-4 and TRBJ2-7; the D is unclear. The CDR3 loop spans 14 amino acids. Germline lookup yields CDR1 SGHNT and CDR2 YYREEE (reference sequence). Trimming removed 0 bases at V and 1 base at J, with 8 bases between. The CDR3 coding sequence is TGTGCCAGCAGCTTGGACGGCAGATCCTACGAGCAGTACTTC. It encodes CASSLDGRSYEQYF.

The chain couples TRBV12-5 to TRBJ2-5; TRBD2 matches 7 bases. The germline CDR1 and CDR2 sequences are LGHNT and FRNRAP. This CDR3 contains 16 residues. V trimming: 1 base; J trimming: 2 bases; junction bases outside the gene matches: 7. In DNA, the CDR3 is TGTGCTAGTGGTTTGGGTGCTAGCGGAAGGCAAGAGACCCAGTACTTC. This translates into CASGLGASGRQETQYF.

CDR3 in amino acids: CASSKGGDGFNQETQYF. As DNA, the CDR3 is TGTGCCAGCAGCAAAGGCGGGGACGGATTTAACCAAGAGACCCAGTACTTC. This chain uses TRBV21-1 with TRBJ2-5; the D segment call TRBD2 is taken from the table without a DNA check. TRBV21-1 is deemed a pseudogene. The CDR3 has 17 amino acids.

The chain joins TRBV10-3 to TRBJ1-5; D may be TRBD1 (5 bases). V was pared by 4 bases and J by 1 base, with 8 bases between. Germline-derived CDR1 and CDR2 are ENHRY and SYGVKD. The CDR3 has 14 residues. The CDR3 DNA follows: TGTGCCATCAGTGGGGGGGAAAGCAATCAGCCCCAGCATTTT. This gives the protein CAISGGESNQPQHF.

The J gene is TRBJ2-7, the V gene TRBV9, with 7 bases lining up with TRBD1. Germline assignment: CDR1 SGDLS and CDR2 YYNGEE. The V segment lost 4 bases and the J segment 3 bases; nucleotides outside the gene matches: 10. This CDR3 is built from 15 residues. The CDR3 sequence: CASSLHSGQLYEQYF. The CDR3 region has the DNA TGTGCCAGCAGCCTCCACTCGGGACAGCTCTACGAGCAGTACTTC.

Comment on this clone: A junction boundary mismatches the germline segment, possibly from a read error. This chain connects TRBV9 to TRBJ2-1; 10 bases match TRBD2. Germline CDR1 reads SGDLS; CDR2 reads YYNGEE. The CDR3 sequence is 17 residues long. The CDR3 bases are TGTGCCAGCAGCGTAGCTATGAGGACTAGCGGCTACAATGAGCAGCTCTTC. This codes for CASSVAMRTSGYNEQLF.

J is TRBJ2-1 and V is TRBV7-6; D uncertain. The germline V gene encodes CDR1 SGHVS and CDR2 FNYEAQ. The V gene lost 4 bases and the J gene lost 5 bases, with 6 bases spanning the gap. This CDR3 has 12 residues. The CDR3 spells CASSSVNNEQFF. Written as DNA, the CDR3 is TGTGCCAGCAGCTCGGTCAACAATGAGCAGTTCTTC.

The chain employs TRBV6-1 and TRBJ1-5, with a tentative D call TRBD1 (5 bases). V was cut by 7 bases and J by 4 bases, with 17 bases left in between. This CDR3 is built from 15 residues. Germline V gene lookup returns CDR1 MNHNS and CDR2 SASEGT. DNA for the CDR3: TGTGCCAGCACAAACAGGCCTTATTGGAATCAGCCCCAGCATTTT. As protein: CASTNRPYWNQPQHF.

The rearrangement uses TRBV11-2 and TRBJ2-3; D unclear. Trimming shortened V by 5 bases and J by 1 base, and 16 bases separated the two germline ends. Germline CDR1 SGHAT, CDR2 FQNNGV. The CDR3 runs to 16 residues. CDR3 protein: CASSLRPGLGTDTQYF. The DNA of the CDR3 is TGTGCCAGCAGCCTAAGACCGGGCCTGGGCACAGATACGCAGTATTTT.

This rearrangement joins TRBV18 to TRBJ2-5, with 7 bases fitting TRBD1. V lost 4 bases to trimming and J lost 1 base; unmatched junction nucleotides: 3. CDR1 KGHSH and CDR2 LQKENI come from the germline V gene. This CDR3 comprises 14 residues. CDR3 bases: TGTGCCAGCTCACAGACAGGGCGCCAAGAGACCCAGTACTTC. This translates into CASSQTGRQETQYF.

This chain joins TRBV15 and TRBJ1-6, with D tentatively TRBD1 (6 bases). Trimming took off 0 bases at V and 7 bases at J, with 10 bases between the two ends. CDR1 is LNHNV and CDR2 is YYDKDF in the germline V gene (reference sequence). The CDR3 length is 15 residues. The CDR3 is CATSRDKGVNSPLHF. The CDR3 DNA reads as TGTGCCACCAGCAGAGATAAGGGGGTGAATTCACCCCTCCACTTT.

CDR3 DNA sequence: TGTGCCAGCTCACGAGACACGGAAGGTAGATCTGAAGCTTTCTTT. This gives the protein CASSRDTEGRSEAFF. The rearrangement joins TRBV18 to TRBJ1-1, with D unresolved. Germline CDR1 is KGHSH and CDR2 is LQKENI. V was trimmed by 4 bases and J by 6 bases, leaving 18 bases between them. This CDR3 has 15 amino acids.